These 21 T cell receptor beta chains share one sample of origin, sequenced in a study of identical twins. TCRdb reprocessed the 5' RACE reads with MiXCR, giving one entry per CDR3 protein. The sample holds 200,000 to 300,000 distinct CDR3 sequences, more than 9% seen once. The sequencing input was memory T cells sorted from blood. The receptors were gathered from a man in his fifties or sixties in good health.

This clonotype was seen a handful of times. The V call is TRBV12-3 or TRBV12-4, the J call TRBJ2-1; the match to TRBD2 covers 8 bases. The V gene end was trimmed by 6 bases and the J gene end by 3 bases; junction bases not matched to a gene: 7. The CDR3 extends over 15 amino acids. The CDR3, as DNA: TGTGCCAGCAGGATGACTAGCGCCATCTACAATGAGCAGTTCTTC. This gives the protein CASRMTSAIYNEQFF.

Regarding this clonotype: A much larger clone lies one base from this, so it may be a read error. V is TRBV15 and J is TRBJ2-7; TRBD1 aligns across 7 bases. The DNA end lines up better with TRBJ2-1; the J call may be wrong. From germline, CDR1 is LNHNV and CDR2 YYDKDF (reference sequence). This CDR3 is 13 amino acids long. This CDR3 reads CATSPLGTAKQFF. For the CDR3, the DNA is TGTGCCACCAGCCCCTTAGGGACAGCGAAACAGTTCTTC.

This clonotype was observed many times. The J gene is TRBJ2-7, the V gene TRBV15; no definite D call. The CDR3 loop spans 15 amino acids. Germline assignment: CDR1 LNHNV and CDR2 YYDKDF (reference sequence). Between the trimmed V and J ends, which lost 0 bases and 7 bases, there was a span of 16 bases. CDR3 sequence reads: CATSRDGLALEEQYF. As DNA, the CDR3 is TGTGCCACCAGCAGAGATGGGTTGGCCTTAGAAGAGCAGTACTTC.

This clonotype showed up many times. V is TRBV4-1 and J is TRBJ1-4; no firm D call. CDR1 is MGHRA, CDR2 YSYEKL, per germline. The CDR3 runs 15 residues. Trimming cost V 0 bases and J 4 bases, with 9 bases left between them. CDR3 in DNA: TGCGCCAGCAGCCAAGATAGGGCCTATAATGAAAAACTGTTTTTT. Its protein is CASSQDRAYNEKLFF.

The chain joins TRBV28 to TRBJ2-7; D perhaps matches TRBD1 (6 bases). The CDR3 is made up of 13 amino acids. Germline V gene sequence: CDR1 MDHEN, CDR2 SYDVKM. V shed 5 bases and J shed 6 bases, with 14 bases lying between them. The CDR3 spells CASSGQGPAEQYF. CDR3 bases: TGTGCCAGCAGTGGGCAGGGGCCGGCCGAGCAGTACTTC.

This clonotype was seen at least ten times. This chain links TRBV7-2 with TRBJ1-1; weak D call: TRBD1 (6 bases). The CDR3 totals 15 residues. Germline V gene sequence: CDR1 SGHTA, CDR2 FQGNSA. V was pared by 0 bases and J by 6 bases, with 14 bases between. The CDR3 nucleotides are TGTGCCAGCAGCTTAGCGTTGGGGGGGCTTGCTGAAGCTTTCTTT. Amino acids: CASSLALGGLAEAFF.

This clonotype was observed at least ten times. The chain carries TRBV28 and TRBJ2-3; 7 bases line up with TRBD2. V lost 5 bases, J lost 1 base, and 6 bases stayed unmatched. The CDR3 sequence is 15 residues long. CDR1 is MDHEN, CDR2 SYDVKM, per germline. In nucleotides, the CDR3 is TGTGCCAGCAGTAGCCGTGGACTAGGCACAGATACGCAGTATTTT. Its translation: CASSSRGLGTDTQYF.

There are a few counts of this clonotype. The rearrangement joins TRBV21-1 to TRBJ2-2. TRBV21-1 is noted as a pseudogene. The CDR3 is 18 residues long. CDR3 bases: TGTGCCAGCAGCAAAGATCTGGAAACAGAAATGAACACCGGGGAGCTGTTTTTT. It is translated as CASSKDLETEMNTGELFF.

The chain links TRBV6-5 to TRBJ1-1, with D perhaps matching TRBD1 (6 bases). Germline lookup yields CDR1 MNHEY and CDR2 SVGAGI. The CDR3 totals 17 residues. The germline V and J ends were trimmed by 4 bases and 1 base, with 19 bases remaining between them. The CDR3 here is CASSFRKRQDKNTEAFF. The CDR3 bases are TGTGCCAGCAGTTTCCGGAAGAGACAGGATAAGAACACTGAAGCTTTCTTT.

Remarks on this clonotype: A much larger clone lies a single base off, so this may be a read error. The chain employs TRBV20-1 and TRBJ2-7; TRBD2 matches at 11 bases. Germline CDR1 and CDR2: DFQATT and SNEGSKA (reference sequence). The ends lost 5 bases at V and 6 bases at J; junction bases unmatched: 6. This CDR3 region has 13 residues. CDR3 nucleotides: TGCAGTGCTGTGACTAGCGGGGTTAGCGAGCAGTACTTC. Translation: CSAVTSGVSEQYF.

This clonotype appeared a few times. This rearrangement joins TRBV2 to TRBJ2-5; tentative D call: TRBD1 (5 bases). V was pared by 3 bases and J by 5 bases, with 16 bases between. Germline V CDR1 and CDR2: SNHLY, FYNNEI. The CDR3 consists of 15 residues. The CDR3 reads CASSDRARQGETQYF. DNA for the CDR3: TGTGCCAGCAGTGACAGGGCTAGACAAGGCGAGACCCAGTACTTC.

V is TRBV3-1 and J is TRBJ1-1; the D gene is possibly TRBD1 (5 bases). V gave up 1 base and J gave up 4 bases, with 10 bases separating them. This CDR3 contains 14 residues. Germline CDR1 reads LGHDT; CDR2 reads YNNKEL (reference sequence). DNA of the CDR3: TGTGCCAGCAGCCAAGTTTTAGGGGTCACTGAAGCTTTCTTT. Its protein product is CASSQVLGVTEAFF.

This clonotype was recorded many times. The chain employs TRBV5-1 and TRBJ1-6, with a possible D match to TRBD1 (6 bases). V was clipped by 0 bases and J by 10 bases, with 14 bases between them. CDR1 is SGHRS and CDR2 is YFSETQ in the germline V gene. The CDR3 extends over 15 amino acids. The CDR3 region is CASSLAGQGRSPLHF. The CDR3 DNA follows: TGCGCCAGCAGCTTGGCCGGGCAGGGGAGGTCACCCCTCCACTTT.

V is TRBV4-3 and J is TRBJ1-2; 7 bases are shared with TRBD1. Trimming took 0 bases from V and 7 from J; bases not matched to a gene: 11. CDR1 and CDR2 (germline): LGHNA, YSLEER. CDR3 length equals 16 residues. CDR3 coding DNA: TGCGCCAGCAGCCAAGATCAGGAAGGGGGCGCAGGTGGCTACACCTTC. Protein product: CASSQDQEGGAGGYTF.

This clonotype has more than one count but fewer than ten. The chain joins TRBV6-2 or TRBV6-3 to TRBJ1-3; D is unclear. Trimming removed 2 bases from V and 4 bases from J, with 18 bases in between. The germline V gene has CDR1 MNHEY and CDR2 SVGEGT. This CDR3 is 17 amino acids long. For the CDR3, the DNA is TGTGCCAGCAGTTACACCGCGGTTAGGCAATCCGGAAACACCATATATTTT. This translates into CASSYTAVRQSGNTIYF.

This clonotype appeared many times. The CDR3 coding sequence is TGTGCCAGCAGCCCCCCAAGGACGGCGGGTAATTCACCCCTCCACTTT. It codes for CASSPPRTAGNSPLHF. The chain combines TRBV3-1 with TRBJ1-6; D remains unclear. Germline CDR1 LGHDT, CDR2 YNNKEL (reference sequence). The V and J ends lost 4 bases and 6 bases respectively, with 16 bases between them. The CDR3 loop spans 16 amino acids.

This clonotype was counted ten times or more. J is TRBJ1-2 and V is TRBV5-5; tentatively, D is TRBD1 (6 bases). The CDR3 consists of 16 residues. CDR1 and CDR2 (germline): SGHKS, YYEKEE (reference sequence). Trimming removed 3 bases from V and 0 bases from J, with 15 bases in between. CDR3 sequence (DNA): TGTGCCAGCAGCTACTCGGGACACCTTACTAACTATGGCTACACCTTC. It specifies CASSYSGHLTNYGYTF.

The chain recombines TRBV7-2 with TRBJ1-2, with unresolved D. Germline V lookup: CDR1 SGHTA, CDR2 FQGNSA. This CDR3 contains 15 residues. Trimming pared 1 base from V and 2 bases from J, leaving 11 bases between. This chain's CDR3 is CASSLVSDANYGYTF. The CDR3 DNA sequence: TGTGCCAGCAGCTTAGTGTCAGATGCAAACTATGGCTACACCTTC.

In the case of this clonotype: At one end, the junction sequence differs from germline, possibly due to a read error. This chain uses TRBV19 with TRBJ2-4, with 9 nucleotides matching TRBD1. This CDR3 is 17 amino acids long. Germline assignment: CDR1 LNHDA and CDR2 SQIVND (reference sequence). The CDR3 DNA is TGTGTCAGTAGTGGAAGGACAGGGGCAGGGGCCAAAAACATTCAGTACTTC. It codes for CVSSGRTGAGAKNIQYF. Filled out from reference TRBV19 and TRBJ2-4, the complete variable domain reads DGGITQSPKYLFRKEGQNVTLSCEQNLNHDAMYWYRQDPGQGLRLIYYSQIVNDFQKGDIAEGYSVSREKKESFPLTVTSAQKNPTAFYLCVSSGRTGAGAKNIQYFGAGTRLSVL.

This clonotype appeared many times. The chain joins TRBV21-1 to TRBJ1-5; TRBD1, the table's D call, was not compared with the DNA. TRBV21-1 is listed as a pseudogene. This CDR3 has 16 amino acids. The CDR3 is CASSKAVTGGNQPQHF. The CDR3 bases are TGTGCCAGCAGCAAAGCGGTGACAGGGGGAAATCAGCCCCAGCATTTT.

This chain links TRBV24-1 with TRBJ1-5, with 7 positions matching TRBD1. This CDR3 is built from 15 residues. The V gene's germline CDR1 is KGHDR and CDR2 SFDVKD. After removal of 5 bases from V and 9 bases from J, the junction contained 12 bases not matched to a gene. The CDR3 DNA reads as TGTGCCACCAGTGGTGGAGGGGGCGAATATGGGCCCCAGCATTTT. Protein sequence: CATSGGGGEYGPQHF.